This T cell receptor (beta chain) was documented in a study of cytomegalovirus exposure and HLA in healthy donors. Study at large: Earlier work reported 117 million unique TCR beta sequences from about 200 million T cells. Within the Caucasian-associated ancestry cluster were 65% to 85% of the roughly 400 genotyped donors. Findings and limits, study-wide: Differences between HLA loci emerged in a later analysis of TCR association rates, with DRB1 most and HLA-C fewest.

There are 15 residues in the CDR3. CDR1 and CDR2 from the germline V gene are SGHNT and YENEEA. J lost 4 bases, V lost 4 bases, and 5 bases had no gene match. The primer mix had 60 Vbeta and 13 Jbeta primers. In the source study's methods: As a later analysis found, there were 70 million to 80 million unique TCR beta chains, of which roughly 11 million were shared. The protocol was immunoSEQ multiplex PCR, while the TCRdb copy is restricted to in-frame clones and leaves out a portion. The V and J calls and clone size come from that table; D and trimming were worked out from the DNA. The table includes around 200,000 clones, 80% to 90% detected once. Points on this clone: Antigen: not known.

The chain recombines TRBV11-3 with TRBJ2-1, with 9 bases aligning to TRBD2. Specimen: PBMCs. The TCR was taken from a girl aged 2-10 years in good health and CMV-seropositive. For the CDR3, the DNA is TGTGCCAGCAGCTCTAGCGGGGATGGTTACAATGAGCAGTTCTTC. This gives the protein CASSSSGDGYNEQFF. The full variable domain, rest sourced from reference TRBV11-3 and TRBJ2-1, is EAGVVQSPRYKIIEKKQPVAFWCNPISGHNTLYWYLQNLGQGPELLIRYENEEAVDDSQLPKDRFSAERLKGVDSTLKIQPAELGDSAVYLCASSSSGDGYNEQFFGPGTRLTVL.